The next 8 T cell receptor beta chains were all read from a single sample in a study of control samples from healthy donors and cancer patients. Method: immunoSEQ multiplex PCR; TCRdb's copy keeps in-frame clones and lacks some. The sample holds about 68,000 clones, around 80% seen once. Sample: blood. These receptor sequences come from a man between 60 and 75 years old in good health.

The chain is built from TRBV15 and TRBJ2-7, with D tentatively TRBD1 (5 bases). The length of the CDR3 is 13 residues. The V end was cut by 3 bases, the J end by 7 bases, with 13 bases between. Germline-derived CDR1 and CDR2 are LNHNV and YYDKDF (reference sequence). The CDR3 loop is CATSSRSGREQYF. The CDR3 nucleotides are TGTGCCACCAGCAGCCGGTCAGGGCGTGAGCAGTACTTC.

The V and J genes are TRBV4-2 and TRBJ1-3; maybe TRBD1 (6 bases). V gave up 2 bases and J gave up 8 bases, with 13 bases separating them. CDR1 LGHNA and CDR2 YNFKEQ come from the germline V gene. The length of the CDR3 is 14 residues. The CDR3 sequence: CASSQYLEGDTIYF. The CDR3 region has the DNA TGTGCCAGCAGCCAATATCTGGAGGGGGACACCATATATTTT.

About this clone itself: Possible read error: a much larger clone is one base away. This chain uses TRBV12-3 or TRBV12-4 with TRBJ1-2, with D perhaps matching TRBD1 (6 bases). This CDR3 spans 13 amino acids. V gave up 6 bases and J gave up 4 bases, with 12 bases separating them. The CDR3 DNA is TGTGCCAGCAGCCCCGGGACACCCTATGGCTACACCTTC. Its protein product is CASSPGTPYGYTF.

The chain is built from TRBV11-2 and TRBJ2-1; 11 nucleotides align to TRBD2. CDR1 and CDR2 from the germline V gene are SGHAT and FQNNGV. With V trimmed by 2 bases and J by 4 bases, 4 bases remained unmatched. CDR3 length: 16 residues. CDR3 nucleotide sequence: TGTGCCAGCAGCTTATGGGGGACTAGCGGTTACAATGAGCAGTTCTTC. Protein sequence: CASSLWGTSGYNEQFF.

The rearrangement joins TRBV7-3 to TRBJ2-1; tentatively, D is TRBD1 (6 bases). Looked up from germline, CDR1 is SGHTA and CDR2 is FQGTGA. The CDR3 sequence is 13 residues long. Trimming pared 5 bases from V and 5 bases from J, leaving 10 bases between. The CDR3 coding sequence is TGTGCCAGCAGCCATGGGGGCAACAATGAGCAGTTCTTC. Its protein product is CASSHGGNNEQFF.

The CDR3 nucleotides are TGCGCCAGCAGCGTCGAGCTACAGGTTGGACAGTACTTC. Its translation is CASSVELQVGQYF. This chain uses TRBV10-2 with TRBJ2-7; a weak D match, TRBD1 (5 bases). Trimming stripped 6 bases from V and 10 bases from J, with 19 bases between. CDR3 length equals 13 residues. CDR1 is WSHSY and CDR2 is SAAADI in the germline V gene.

The CDR3 sequence: CATSGTAQETQYF. The CDR3 region has the DNA TGTGCCACCTCCGGGACGGCGCAAGAGACCCAGTACTTC. V and J are TRBV2 and TRBJ2-5; D tentatively fits TRBD1 or TRBD2 (5 bases each). With 10 bases removed from V and 2 bases from J, the gap between germline ends came to 14 bases. Germline V gene sequence: CDR1 SNHLY, CDR2 FYNNEI. The CDR3 has 13 amino acids. Filled out from reference TRBV2 and TRBJ2-5, the complete variable domain reads EPEVTQTPSHQVTQMGQEVILRCVPISNHLYFYWYRQILGQKVEFLVSFYNNEISEKSEIFDDQFSVERPDGSNFTLKIRSTKLEDSAMYFCATSGTAQETQYFGPGTRLLVL.

The V and J genes are TRBV6-5 and TRBJ2-1; D might be TRBD1 (5 bases). Germline V lookup: CDR1 MNHEY, CDR2 SVGAGI. This CDR3 comprises 13 residues. V lost 6 bases and J lost 8, with 14 bases in between. This CDR3 is CASRRSGSYEQFF. CDR3 in DNA: TGTGCCAGCAGGCGCTCAGGGTCGTATGAGCAGTTCTTC.